This entry is about one T cell receptor beta chain. The data belong to a study of blood T cell repertoires in COVID-19. The trim removed 8 bases at V and 4 bases at J, leaving 4 bases unmatched. The CDR3 spans 13 residues. CDR1 and CDR2 (germline): LGHNT, FRNRAP. The method was immunoSEQ multiplex PCR; TCRdb's version includes in-frame clones alone and lacks a portion of them. The sample yields fewer than 200,000 clones, approximately 85% seen once. The source material was peripheral blood. This chain links TRBV12-5 with TRBJ2-1, with 8 bases matching TRBD1. This sequence originates from a man aged 55 to 70 who had recovered from COVID-19. The CDR3 spells CASTRTGYNEQFF. Written as DNA, the CDR3 is TGTGCTAGTACCCGGACAGGGTACAATGAGCAGTTCTTC.